The 32 T cell receptor beta chains given below trace back to one sample, sequenced in a study of cytomegalovirus exposure and HLA in healthy donors. This PCR relied on a set of 60 Vbeta primers and 13 Jbeta primers. Data came from immunoSEQ multiplex PCR; TCRdb stores just in-frame clones and leaves some out. The table records 150,000 to 250,000 clones, roughly 78% of them present only once. Source material: PBMCs. The source is a girl aged 10 to 17 in good health and CMV-seropositive.

The chain joins TRBV27 to TRBJ2-7, with TRBD2 matching 7 bases. The CDR3 is 14 residues long. Germline CDR1 reads MNHEY; CDR2 reads SMNVEV (reference sequence). V lost 3 bases and J lost 6; bases outside the gene matches: 8. The CDR3 region is CASSLQLGEGEQYF. CDR3 nucleotides: TGTGCCAGCAGTTTGCAGCTAGGGGAGGGCGAGCAGTACTTC.

This chain links TRBV11-3 with TRBJ2-1, with 9 bases identical to TRBD1. Germline assignment: CDR1 SGHNT and CDR2 YENEEA. The CDR3 is 14 residues long. V trimming: 3 bases; J trimming: 8 bases; junction bases outside the gene matches: 5. The CDR3 loop reads CASSLTGGGHEQFF. DNA of the CDR3: TGTGCCAGCAGCTTGACAGGGGGGGGACATGAGCAGTTCTTC.

This clone was found a few times. J is TRBJ2-5 and V is TRBV4-2, with 12 bases matching TRBD2. V dropped 1 base and J dropped 4; count of bases not matched to a gene: 13. The CDR3 totals 19 residues. From germline, CDR1 is LGHNA and CDR2 YNFKEQ. This CDR3 reads CASSQGGPSGGVVGETQYF. The CDR3 DNA sequence: TGTGCCAGCAGCCAAGGGGGGCCTAGCGGGGGGGTGGTTGGAGAGACCCAGTACTTC.

The rearrangement uses TRBV11-2 and TRBJ1-1; 8 positions agree with TRBD1. V lost 6 bases and J lost 1; bases outside the gene matches: 1. Germline CDR1 SGHAT, CDR2 FQNNGV. This CDR3 comprises 13 residues. CDR3 nucleotide sequence: TGTGCCAGCAGGGGACAGGCGAACACTGAAGCTTTCTTT. As protein: CASRGQANTEAFF.

The chain couples TRBV5-6 to TRBJ2-7; D is possibly TRBD1 (6 bases). Germline CDR1 and CDR2: SGHDT and YYEEEE. The CDR3 is made up of 14 amino acids. V lost 3 bases, J lost 3 bases, and 13 bases lay in between. The CDR3 sequence is CASSWALGGYEQYF. In DNA form, the CDR3 reads TGTGCCAGCAGCTGGGCCCTAGGGGGCTACGAGCAGTACTTC.

This clone has more than one count but fewer than ten. This rearrangement joins TRBV4-1 to TRBJ1-4, with unresolved D. The germline V and J ends were trimmed by 1 base and 8 bases, with 8 bases remaining between them. Germline V gene data show CDR1 as MGHRA and CDR2 as YSYEKL. The CDR3 has 13 amino acids. CDR3 region: CASSQVLVEKLFF. The CDR3 DNA sequence: TGCGCCAGCAGCCAAGTCCTCGTCGAAAAACTGTTTTTT.

The CDR3 DNA follows: TGTGCCAGCAGCCCCAACGAGGAAGGCAATCAGCCCCAGCATTTT. Translated: CASSPNEEGNQPQHF. V and J are TRBV6-1 and TRBJ1-5, with D unresolved. The V end was cut by 6 bases, the J end by 2 bases, with 14 bases between. The CDR3 has 15 residues. Per germline, CDR1 MNHNS and CDR2 SASEGT.

The rearrangement joins TRBV18 to TRBJ2-7; TRBD1 might be the D (5 bases). Germline assignment: CDR1 KGHSH and CDR2 LQKENI. V was trimmed by 3 bases and J by 4 bases, leaving 13 bases between them. The CDR3 loop spans 14 amino acids. CDR3 in DNA: TGTGCCAGCTCACCGCAGGGTTCAGGGTACGAGCAGTACTTC. This translates into CASSPQGSGYEQYF. Variable domain in full (rest from reference TRBV18 and TRBJ2-7): NAGVMQNPRHLVRRRGQEARLRCSPMKGHSHVYWYRQLPEEGLKFMVYLQKENIIDESGMPKERFSAEFPKEGPSILRIQQVVRGDSAAYFCASSPQGSGYEQYFGPGTRLTVT.

This CDR3 is CAISESGGIGYGYTF. DNA of the CDR3: TGTGCCATCAGTGAGTCGGGGGGGATTGGCTATGGCTACACCTTC. The chain links TRBV10-3 to TRBJ1-2; a weak D match, TRBD1 (5 bases). The CDR3 consists of 15 residues. The V end lost 0 bases, the J end lost 4 bases, and 12 bases lay between the germline ends. The germline gives CDR1 ENHRY, CDR2 SYGVKD.

The chain carries TRBV7-2 and TRBJ1-4, with TRBD1 matching 9 bases. V was pared by 3 bases and J by 6 bases, with 5 bases of the junction left unmatched. The CDR3 runs 15 residues. CDR1 and CDR2 from the germline V gene are SGHTA and FQGNSA. The CDR3 here is CASSFNRGPDEKLFF. The DNA for the CDR3 is TGTGCCAGCAGCTTCAACAGGGGGCCGGATGAAAAACTGTTTTTT.

The chain is built from TRBV6-4 and TRBJ2-7, with 12 positions matching TRBD2. CDR3 length: 17 residues. Germline V gene sequence: CDR1 MRHNA, CDR2 SNTAGT. With 6 bases clipped from V and 0 bases from J, the junction kept 9 bases outside the gene matches. Here the CDR3 reads CASSRGTSGRSSYEQYF. The CDR3 DNA follows: TGTGCCAGCAGCCGGGGGACTAGCGGGCGAAGCTCCTACGAGCAGTACTTC.

This rearrangement joins TRBV4-1 to TRBJ2-7, with 7 bases matching TRBD2. CDR1 is MGHRA, CDR2 YSYEKL, per germline. Trimming took 0 bases from V and 3 from J; bases not matched to a gene: 2. The CDR3 has 14 amino acids. DNA for the CDR3: TGCGCCAGCAGCCAAGATGGGAGGGACTACGAGCAGTACTTC. This sequence encodes CASSQDGRDYEQYF.

The chain couples TRBV27 to TRBJ1-2; D not certain. Trimming stripped 3 bases from V and 6 bases from J, with 14 bases between. Germline lookup yields CDR1 MNHEY and CDR2 SMNVEV (reference sequence). CDR3 length: 14 residues. The CDR3 reads CASSFNNEGDGYTF. CDR3 bases: TGTGCCAGCAGTTTTAATAACGAGGGAGATGGCTACACCTTC.

The count of this clone is one. V and J are TRBV6-5 and TRBJ1-2, with TRBD1 matching over 10 bases. The CDR3 has 14 residues. The V gene end was trimmed by 6 bases and the J gene end by 4 bases; junction bases not matched to a gene: 5. Germline CDR1 reads MNHEY; CDR2 reads SVGAGI. The CDR3: CASRGTGEFYGYTF. CDR3 DNA sequence: TGTGCCAGCAGGGGGACAGGGGAGTTCTATGGCTACACCTTC.

The chain has TRBV10-3 and TRBJ2-2; 9 positions agree with TRBD1. The germline V gene encodes CDR1 ENHRY and CDR2 SYGVKD. J lost 3 bases, V lost 0 bases, and 2 bases had no gene match. This CDR3 comprises 16 residues. The CDR3 bases are TGTGCCATCAGTGAGTCGGGACAGGGTGACACCGGGGAGCTGTTTTTT. This encodes CAISESGQGDTGELFF.

This chain connects TRBV18 to TRBJ2-5; TRBD2 might be the D (6 bases). The CDR3 totals 12 residues. V lost 6 bases to trimming and J lost 2 bases, with 7 bases between them. The V gene's germline CDR1 is KGHSH and CDR2 LQKENI. CDR3 region: CASSGSQETQYF. The CDR3 DNA sequence: TGTGCCAGCTCCGGGAGTCAAGAGACCCAGTACTTC.

The genes are TRBV9 and TRBJ2-2; D remains ambiguous. The CDR3 consists of 14 residues. V lost 0 bases and J 0 bases, leaving 3 bases between the germline ends. Germline V gene lookup returns CDR1 SGDLS and CDR2 YYNGEE. In DNA form, the CDR3 reads TGTGCCAGCAGCGTAGCGGCGAACACCGGGGAGCTGTTTTTT. It encodes CASSVAANTGELFF.

The chain combines TRBV7-2 with TRBJ2-1; 7 nucleotides align to TRBD2. The germline gives CDR1 SGHTA, CDR2 FQGNSA. The CDR3 runs 16 residues. J lost 4 bases, V lost 1 base, and 7 bases had no gene match. CDR3 loop: CASSLDFSGWYNEQFF. CDR3 bases: TGTGCCAGCAGCTTAGACTTTAGCGGGTGGTACAATGAGCAGTTCTTC.

This chain uses TRBV2 with TRBJ2-1; the D gene is possibly TRBD2 (6 bases). The V gene lost 3 bases and the J gene lost 0 bases, with 12 bases spanning the gap. The CDR3 sequence is 16 residues long. Germline CDR1 reads SNHLY; CDR2 reads FYNNEI. The CDR3 coding sequence is TGTGCCAGCAGTGACCCTAGCGCAAGCTCCTACAATGAGCAGTTCTTC. Translated, it gives CASSDPSASSYNEQFF.

This clone was counted only a few times. The V gene is TRBV4-3, the J gene TRBJ1-2, with D maybe TRBD1 (5 bases). Trimming took 3 bases from V and 13 from J, leaving 18 bases between them. The germline gives CDR1 LGHNA, CDR2 YSLEER. This CDR3 is 13 amino acids long. The CDR3 loop reads CASSQESRAGSTF. The DNA for the CDR3 is TGCGCCAGCAGCCAGGAATCCAGGGCGGGGAGCACCTTC.

This clone was observed a few times. The chain combines TRBV7-6 with TRBJ2-5, with 8 positions matching TRBD2. CDR1 SGHVS and CDR2 FNYEAQ come from the germline V gene. CDR3 size: 16 residues. Trimming at V came to 0 bases and at J to 4 bases, leaving 7 bases not matched to a gene. The CDR3 DNA reads as TGTGCCAGCAGCTTAGCGACTAGCGTCGTATCAGAGACCCAGTACTTC. Its translation: CASSLATSVVSETQYF.

This chain joins TRBV18 and TRBJ1-6; D is unresolved. CDR1 and CDR2 (germline): KGHSH, LQKENI. The CDR3 contains 16 residues. Trimming removed 1 base from V and 7 bases from J, with 14 bases in between. CDR3 bases: TGTGCCAGCTCACCACGCGAGGGCTTGGCGAATTCACCCCTCCACTTT. It codes for CASSPREGLANSPLHF. The whole variable domain, remainder taken from reference TRBV18 and TRBJ1-6, is NAGVMQNPRHLVRRRGQEARLRCSPMKGHSHVYWYRQLPEEGLKFMVYLQKENIIDESGMPKERFSAEFPKEGPSILRIQQVVRGDSAAYFCASSPREGLANSPLHFGNGTRLTVT.

This chain connects TRBV7-2 to TRBJ2-3; 9 positions match TRBD1. The CDR3 is made up of 15 amino acids. J gave up 5 bases and V 1 base, and 4 bases lay outside the gene matches. CDR1 and CDR2 from the germline V gene are SGHTA and FQGNSA. The CDR3 DNA reads as TGTGCCAGCAGCTTAGTGGGACAGGGAGTAGATACGCAGTATTTT. Protein product: CASSLVGQGVDTQYF.

The chain recombines TRBV19 with TRBJ1-5; 10 bases are shared with TRBD1. The CDR3 contains 13 residues. Germline CDR1 LNHDA, CDR2 SQIVND (reference sequence). The V and J ends lost 0 bases and 11 bases, in that order; junction bases with no gene match: 1. The CDR3 region has the DNA TGTGCCAGTAGTATAGATGGACAGGGGGCCCAGCATTTT. Its translation is CASSIDGQGAQHF.

This chain uses TRBV7-9 with TRBJ1-5, with TRBD1 matching over 9 bases. The germline V gene encodes CDR1 SEHNR and CDR2 FQNEAQ (reference sequence). The CDR3 is made up of 12 amino acids. The J segment lost 15 bases and the V segment lost 5 bases, leaving 8 bases of the junction unmatched. The CDR3 DNA reads as TGTGCCAGCAGCACCACAGGGGGCGGGGTGCATTTT. Amino acid sequence: CASSTTGGGVHF.

The chain combines TRBV9 with TRBJ2-3; a weak D match, TRBD2 (7 bases). This CDR3 contains 15 residues. Trimming left V 3 bases short and J 4 bases short, with 15 bases between. Looked up from germline, CDR1 is SGDLS and CDR2 is YYNGEE. The chain's CDR3 is CASSAWGGASDTQYF. The CDR3 bases are TGTGCCAGCAGCGCCTGGGGGGGGGCCTCAGATACGCAGTATTTT.

The chain is built from TRBV29-1 and TRBJ2-7; D is perhaps TRBD2 (6 bases). Germline V gene data show CDR1 as SQVTM and CDR2 as ANQGSEA. The CDR3 spans 14 residues. The germline V and J ends were trimmed by 0 bases and 5 bases, with 14 bases remaining between them. CDR3 nucleotide sequence: TGCAGCGTTGAAGATATCTGGGGGGAGAACGAGCAGTACTTC. It yields the protein CSVEDIWGENEQYF.

The chain is built from TRBV6-1 and TRBJ1-3; 7 bases are shared with TRBD1. V was clipped by 7 bases and J by 0 bases; unmatched bases: 6. The germline CDR1 and CDR2 sequences are MNHNS and SASEGT. This CDR3 region has 15 residues. The CDR3 sequence: CASISGQNSGNTIYF. DNA for the CDR3: TGTGCCAGCATATCGGGACAGAACTCTGGAAACACCATATATTTT.

This chain links TRBV11-2 with TRBJ2-7; D is uncertain. The length of the CDR3 is 12 residues. The germline V gene has CDR1 SGHAT and CDR2 FQNNGV. The V end lost 0 bases, the J end lost 4 bases, and 4 bases lay between the germline ends. CDR3 DNA sequence: TGTGCCAGCAGCTTAGATCTATACGAGCAGTACTTC. As protein: CASSLDLYEQYF.

The chain has TRBV6-5 and TRBJ1-5; 10 nucleotides line up with TRBD1. The CDR3 has 15 amino acids. Trimming cost V 6 bases and J 7 bases; bases outside gene matches: 9. Germline V gives CDR1 MNHEY, CDR2 SVGAGI. The CDR3 bases are TGTGCCAGCAGCGAGGGGACAGGGGCGTTGCAGCCCCAGCATTTT. Translation: CASSEGTGALQPQHF.

This clone was found once. This same CDR3 is encoded by further DNA sequences in the sample. The rearrangement joins TRBV29-1 to TRBJ2-7, with 7 bases that match TRBD1. The germline V gene encodes CDR1 SQVTM and CDR2 ANQGSEA. This CDR3 contains 12 residues. V dropped 3 bases and J dropped 3; count of bases not matched to a gene: 2. The CDR3 sequence is CSVDRGNYEQYF. The CDR3 DNA reads TGCAGCGTTGACAGGGGGAACTACGAGCAGTACTTC.

The rearrangement uses TRBV2 and TRBJ2-7; maybe TRBD1 (6 bases). V gave up 10 bases and J gave up 5 bases, with 18 bases separating them. The CDR3 sequence is 13 residues long. Germline loops: CDR1 SNHLY, CDR2 FYNNEI. The CDR3 nucleotides read TGTGCCACCAACCCTATGCAGGGGAACGAGCAGTACTTC. Encoded protein: CATNPMQGNEQYF.